The sequence of this T cell receptor beta chain was determined in a study of blood T cell repertoires in COVID-19. Measured with immunoSEQ multiplex PCR; TCRdb has only the in-frame clones, and not every one. In the table there are roughly 150,000 clones, approximately 77% of which are singletons. V dropped 3 bases and J dropped 0; count of bases not matched to a gene: 2. Germline-derived CDR1 and CDR2 are MNHEY and SMNVEV (reference sequence). The CDR3 runs 15 residues. Sequences were obtained from peripheral blood. This TCR derives from an elderly woman with active or convalescent COVID-19. This chain joins TRBV27 and TRBJ1-5; 7 nucleotides match TRBD1. The DNA of the CDR3 is TGTGCCAGCAGTTTGGGACAGAATAGCAATCAGCCCCAGCATTTT. This sequence encodes CASSLGQNSNQPQHF.